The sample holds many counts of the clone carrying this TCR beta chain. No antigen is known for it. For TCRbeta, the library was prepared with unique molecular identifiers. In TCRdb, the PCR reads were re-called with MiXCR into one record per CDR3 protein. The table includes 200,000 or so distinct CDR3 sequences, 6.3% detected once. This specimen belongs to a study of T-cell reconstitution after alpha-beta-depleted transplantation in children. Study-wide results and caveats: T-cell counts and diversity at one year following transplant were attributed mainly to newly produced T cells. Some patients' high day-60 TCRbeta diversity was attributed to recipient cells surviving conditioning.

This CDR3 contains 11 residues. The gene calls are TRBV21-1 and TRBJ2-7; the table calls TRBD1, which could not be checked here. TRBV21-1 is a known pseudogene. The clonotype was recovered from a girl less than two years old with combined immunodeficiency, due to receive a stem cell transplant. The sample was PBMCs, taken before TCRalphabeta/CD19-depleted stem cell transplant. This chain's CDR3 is CASSSCPLFDF. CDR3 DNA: TGTGCCAGCTCTTCGTGTCCCTTATTCGACTTC.